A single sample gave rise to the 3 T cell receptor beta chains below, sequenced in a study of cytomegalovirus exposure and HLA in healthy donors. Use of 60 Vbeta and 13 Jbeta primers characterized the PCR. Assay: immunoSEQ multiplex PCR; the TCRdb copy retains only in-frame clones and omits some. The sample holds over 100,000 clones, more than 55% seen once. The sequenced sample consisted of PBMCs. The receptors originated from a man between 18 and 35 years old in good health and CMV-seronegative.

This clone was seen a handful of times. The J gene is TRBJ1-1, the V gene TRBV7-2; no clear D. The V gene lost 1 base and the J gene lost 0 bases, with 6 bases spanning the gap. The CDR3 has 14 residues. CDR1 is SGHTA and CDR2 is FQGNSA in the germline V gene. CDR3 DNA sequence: TGTGCCAGCAGCTTAGGCCAGATGAACACTGAAGCTTTCTTT. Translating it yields CASSLGQMNTEAFF.

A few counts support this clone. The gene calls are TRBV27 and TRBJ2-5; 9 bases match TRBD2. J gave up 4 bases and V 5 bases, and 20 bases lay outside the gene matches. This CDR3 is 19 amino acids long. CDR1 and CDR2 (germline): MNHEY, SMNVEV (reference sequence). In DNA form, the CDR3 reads TGTGCCAGCAGTCACCTGGCGGGAGGGATGTTGATGTTAGGAGAGACCCAGTACTTC. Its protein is CASSHLAGGMLMLGETQYF.

In DNA, the CDR3 is TGTGCCAGCAGTGCCACAGGAATTGGTAATCAGCCCCAGCATTTT. The encoded protein is CASSATGIGNQPQHF. The chain carries TRBV6-5 and TRBJ1-5; possibly TRBD1 for D (5 bases). This CDR3 has 15 residues. The V end was cut by 5 bases, the J end by 4 bases, with 15 bases between. Germline assignment: CDR1 MNHEY and CDR2 SVGAGI.